This TCR beta chain was profiled in a study of blood T cell repertoires in COVID-19 (dated by TCRdb to the early 2020s). In the study overall: Collaborator samples came from the United States, Italy and Spain and covered acute and convalescent phases of COVID-19. The prospective study material was composed of cDNA or gDNA derived from T cells, B-cell-depleted T cells, or PBMCs. Subjects who had been exposed to COVID-19, were actively infected with it, or had recovered from it provided the deeply sampled blood TCRbeta repertoires that made up the dataset. The repertoires were made available in a free public database intended to serve as a resource for research on the immune response to SARS-CoV-2. Samples came from the ongoing ImmuneRACE study (first 160 participants) plus 1,254 subjects from 6 global collaborators. Sample metadata almost always included a de-identified subject ID, COVID-19 status, age in years and sex. Where HLA class I and class II types were available, the types were taken from metadata supplied by the sample provider, not from assay-based typing. Study-level results and caveats: How much clinical and demographic metadata was included differed by source and by participant, and the metadata was provided uncurated.

From the cysteine through the phenylalanine, the CDR3 covers 13 amino acids. The kept DNA is CDR3 alone, 39 bases in frame from the first base. At the junction V is shortened by 2 bases and J by 8 bases, with 8 bases in between. From the germline V gene, CDR1 is SGHRS and CDR2 is YFSETQ. Each collaborating institution followed its own protocols to collect whole blood in K2EDTA tubes. For TCRbeta analysis, collaborator samples were shipped as frozen whole blood, as isolated PBMCs, or as DNA extracted from either sample type. A note on this clone: Its recognized antigen is unknown. It has no much larger one-base neighbor in the sample; base qualities were not kept.

TCRbeta CDR3 regions were amplified from genomic DNA by means of the immunoSEQ Assay, a bias-controlled multiplex PCR. Concerning the study's data processing: The number of nucleated cells in each sample was estimated by amplification of reference gene primers within the assay. Sequence reads were collapsed and filtered to measure the absolute abundance of every unique TCRbeta CDR3 rearrangement. For each sample, productive Simpson clonality was calculated by taking the square root of Simpson's diversity index across productive rearrangements. TCRdb limited this immuneACCESS table to in-frame rearrangements with V and J called. A share of clones is missing; checked studies link under half to unresolved V genes, and the rest is unexplained. V, J and clone size reflect that table, while D and trimming were determined from the DNA. Recorded for this sample are 75,000 to 90,000 clones; around four fifths of them occurred a single time. The leading ten clones occupy 15% to 20% of the sample.

The source is a man older than 75 with active or convalescent COVID-19. Sequencing input: peripheral blood. This receptor chain uses TRBV5-1 and TRBJ1-6, with the D gene not clear enough to name. The DNA sequence is TGCGCCAGCAGCTTAAGAGCCGATTCACCCCTCCACTTT. Its protein reads: CASSLRADSPLHF.